These T cell receptor beta chains were read from a single sample in a study of human T cells and chemical hapten exposure. One entry per CDR3 protein, called by TCRdb with MiXCR from the RACE reads. The sample yields roughly 200,000 distinct CDR3 sequences, about 25% seen once. Here the sequenced sample was whole blood, taken in connection with sensitization to the hapten diphenylcyclopropenone (DPC). These receptors all stem from a woman between 35 and 50 years old with alopecia areata. Some clones in this sample may be carry-over from other donors' samples. CDR3s include the opening cysteine and the closing phenylalanine or tryptophan. D genes are given only for firm matches. Where a row states a size, it is once, few, many or the class of an expanded clone; other rows omit it.

>TRBV6-5|NA|TRBJ1-2|TRBD1
TGTGCCAGCAGTTACACAGGGGGTGAGAATTATGGCTACACCTTC
CASSYTGGENYGYTF
>TRBV29-1|many|TRBJ2-7|TRBD2
TGCAGCGTTGTAGGGACTAGCGAATACGAGCAGTACTTC
CSVVGTSEYEQYF
>TRBV4-2|few|TRBJ1-2|TRBD1
TGTGCCAGCAGCCAAGTAGCATCAAGCCTGACAGGGGATGGCTACACCTTC
CASSQVASSLTGDGYTF
>TRBV18|few|TRBJ1-2|TRBD1
TGTGCCAGCTCTGTTGGACAGGGGATGGCGGAGGATGGCTACACCTTC
CASSVGQGMAEDGYTF
>TRBV4-2|NA|TRBJ1-4|TRBD1
TGTGCCAGCAGCCTTGACAGGGTTGCAACTAATGAAAAACTGTTTTTT
CASSLDRVATNEKLFF
>TRBV7-2|few|TRBJ1-1|NA
TGTGCCAGCAGCTTACGTCCGGATCAAATGAACACTGAAGCTTTCTTT
CASSLRPDQMNTEAFF
>TRBV20-1|few|TRBJ2-5|NA
TGCAGTACTACCCCGGTGGGGCAAGAGACCCAGTACTTC
CSTTPVGQETQYF
>TRBV18|few|TRBJ2-6|NA
TGTGCCAGCTCACCACCGCTCCGCAGCTCTGGGGCCAACGTCCTGACTTTC
CASSPPLRSSGANVLTF
>TRBV20-1|NA|TRBJ1-4|NA
TGCAGTGCTAGAAAAGCGGACAGTAATGAAAAACTGTTTTTT
CSARKADSNEKLFF
>TRBV5-1|NA|TRBJ1-3|TRBD1
TGCGCCAGCAGCTTGGGAACAGGGGGCACCGGAAACACCATATATTTT
CASSLGTGGTGNTIYF
>TRBV7-7|few|TRBJ2-1|NA
TGTGCTAGCAGCTTATCGCGCCGGGGGTTGAATGAGCAGTTCTTC
CASSLSRRGLNEQFF
>TRBV7-9|few|TRBJ1-6|TRBD1
TGTGCCAGCAGCGTCCAGGGGGTCGGGGCTGGTTCACCCCTCCACTTT
CASSVQGVGAGSPLHF
>TRBV20-1|few|TRBJ1-6|TRBD1
TGCAGTGCTAGGGAACAGGGGAATTCACCCCTCCACTTT
CSAREQGNSPLHF